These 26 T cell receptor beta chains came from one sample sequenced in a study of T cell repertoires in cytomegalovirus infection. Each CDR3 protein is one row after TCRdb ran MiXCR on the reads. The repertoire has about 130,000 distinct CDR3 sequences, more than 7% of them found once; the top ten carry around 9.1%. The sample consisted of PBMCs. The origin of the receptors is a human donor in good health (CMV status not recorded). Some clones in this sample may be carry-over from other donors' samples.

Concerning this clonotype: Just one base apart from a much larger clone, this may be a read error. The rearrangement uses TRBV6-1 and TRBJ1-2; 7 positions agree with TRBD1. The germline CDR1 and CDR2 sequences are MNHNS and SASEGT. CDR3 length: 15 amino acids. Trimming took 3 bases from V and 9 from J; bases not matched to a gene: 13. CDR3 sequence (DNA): TGTGCCAGCAGTGAGACAGTTACAGGGGTCAGGAGCTACACCTTC. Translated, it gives CASSETVTGVRSYTF.

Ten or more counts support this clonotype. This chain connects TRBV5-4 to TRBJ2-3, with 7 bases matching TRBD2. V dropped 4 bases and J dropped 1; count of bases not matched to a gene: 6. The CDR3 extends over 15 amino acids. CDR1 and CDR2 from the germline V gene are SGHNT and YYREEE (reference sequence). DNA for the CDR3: TGTGCCAGCAGCCCCACGGGGAGGGGCACAGATACGCAGTATTTT. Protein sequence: CASSPTGRGTDTQYF.

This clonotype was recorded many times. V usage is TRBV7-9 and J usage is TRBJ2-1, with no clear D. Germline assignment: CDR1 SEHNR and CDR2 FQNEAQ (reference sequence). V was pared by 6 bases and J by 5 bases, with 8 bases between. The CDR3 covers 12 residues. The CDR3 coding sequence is TGTGCCAGCAGTTCCGCGGACAATGAGCAGTTCTTC. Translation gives CASSSADNEQFF.

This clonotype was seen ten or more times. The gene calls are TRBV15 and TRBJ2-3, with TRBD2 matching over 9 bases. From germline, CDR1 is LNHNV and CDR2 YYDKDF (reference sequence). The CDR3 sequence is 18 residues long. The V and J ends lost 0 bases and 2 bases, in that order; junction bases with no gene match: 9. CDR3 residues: CATSRDYLSGGFTDTQYF. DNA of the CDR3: TGTGCCACCAGCAGAGATTATCTAAGCGGGGGGTTCACAGATACGCAGTATTTT.

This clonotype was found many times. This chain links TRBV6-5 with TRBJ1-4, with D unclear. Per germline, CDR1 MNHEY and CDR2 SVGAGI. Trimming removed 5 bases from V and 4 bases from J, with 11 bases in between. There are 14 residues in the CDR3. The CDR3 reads CASSPVSFNEKLFF. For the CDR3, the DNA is TGTGCCAGCAGTCCCGTGTCCTTTAATGAAAAACTGTTTTTT.

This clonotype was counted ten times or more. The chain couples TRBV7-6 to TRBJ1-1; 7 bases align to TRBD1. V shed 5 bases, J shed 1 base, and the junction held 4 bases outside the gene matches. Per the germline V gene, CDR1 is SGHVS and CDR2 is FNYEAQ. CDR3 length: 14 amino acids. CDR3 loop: CASSAGQTNTEAFF. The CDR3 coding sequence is TGTGCCAGCAGCGCGGGACAGACGAACACTGAAGCTTTCTTT.

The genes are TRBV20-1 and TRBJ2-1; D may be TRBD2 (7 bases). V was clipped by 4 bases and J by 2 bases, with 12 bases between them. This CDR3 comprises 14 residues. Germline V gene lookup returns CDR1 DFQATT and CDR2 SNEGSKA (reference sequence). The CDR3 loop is CSANARGPYNEQFF. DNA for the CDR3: TGCAGTGCTAATGCGCGGGGGCCCTACAATGAGCAGTTCTTC.

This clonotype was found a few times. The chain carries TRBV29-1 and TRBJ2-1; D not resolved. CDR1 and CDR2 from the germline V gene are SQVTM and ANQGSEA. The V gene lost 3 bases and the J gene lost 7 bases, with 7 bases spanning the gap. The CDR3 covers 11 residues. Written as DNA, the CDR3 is TGCAGCGTTGACAGGATTAATGAGCAGTTCTTC. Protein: CSVDRINEQFF.

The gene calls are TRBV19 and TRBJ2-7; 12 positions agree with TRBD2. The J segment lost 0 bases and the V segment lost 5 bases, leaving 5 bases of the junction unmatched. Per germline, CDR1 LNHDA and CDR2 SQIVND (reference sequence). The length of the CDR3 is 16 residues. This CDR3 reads CASSPTSGSISYEQYF. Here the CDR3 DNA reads TGTGCCAGTAGTCCGACTAGCGGGAGTATCTCCTACGAGCAGTACTTC.

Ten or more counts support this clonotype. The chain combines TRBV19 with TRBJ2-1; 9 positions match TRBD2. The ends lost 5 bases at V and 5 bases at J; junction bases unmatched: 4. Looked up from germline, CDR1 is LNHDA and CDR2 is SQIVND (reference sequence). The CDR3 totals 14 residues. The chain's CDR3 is CASSVLAGNNEQFF. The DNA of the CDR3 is TGTGCCAGTAGTGTTCTAGCGGGAAACAATGAGCAGTTCTTC.

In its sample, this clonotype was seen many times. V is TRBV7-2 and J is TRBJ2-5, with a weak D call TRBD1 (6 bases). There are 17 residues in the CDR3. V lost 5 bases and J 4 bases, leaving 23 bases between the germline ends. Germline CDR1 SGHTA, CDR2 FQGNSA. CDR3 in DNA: TGTGCCAGCAGCCCCCCTCGAGGCAGGGGCTGGGGAGAGACCCAGTACTTC. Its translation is CASSPPRGRGWGETQYF.

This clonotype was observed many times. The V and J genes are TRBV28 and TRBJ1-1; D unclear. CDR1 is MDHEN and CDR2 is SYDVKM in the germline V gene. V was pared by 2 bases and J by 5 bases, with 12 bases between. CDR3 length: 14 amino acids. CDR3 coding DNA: TGTGCCAGCAGTTTAAACAGCCTGACGACTGAAGCTTTCTTT. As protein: CASSLNSLTTEAFF.

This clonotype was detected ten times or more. The CDR3 here is CSVEAQQGSYEQYF. In nucleotides, the CDR3 is TGCAGCGTTGAAGCACAACAGGGATCCTACGAGCAGTACTTC. The V call is TRBV29-1, the J call TRBJ2-7, with D possibly TRBD1 on 6 matching bases. The length of the CDR3 is 14 residues. The germline V gene has CDR1 SQVTM and CDR2 ANQGSEA. Trimming took 1 base from V and 1 from J, leaving 11 bases between them.

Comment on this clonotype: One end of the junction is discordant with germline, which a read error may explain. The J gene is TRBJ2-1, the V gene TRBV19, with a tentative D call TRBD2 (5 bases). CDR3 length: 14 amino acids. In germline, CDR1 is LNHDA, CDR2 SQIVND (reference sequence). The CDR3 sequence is CARKKGSSYNEQIF. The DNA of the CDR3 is TGTGCCAGGAAAAAAGGGAGCTCCTACAATGAGCAGATATTC.

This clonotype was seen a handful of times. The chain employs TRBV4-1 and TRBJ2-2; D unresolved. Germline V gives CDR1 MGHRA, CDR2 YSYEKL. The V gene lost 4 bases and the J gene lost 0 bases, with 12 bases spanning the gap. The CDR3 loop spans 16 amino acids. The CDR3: CASSPKVFANTGELFF. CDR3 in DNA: TGCGCCAGCAGCCCGAAAGTCTTCGCGAACACCGGGGAGCTGTTTTTT.

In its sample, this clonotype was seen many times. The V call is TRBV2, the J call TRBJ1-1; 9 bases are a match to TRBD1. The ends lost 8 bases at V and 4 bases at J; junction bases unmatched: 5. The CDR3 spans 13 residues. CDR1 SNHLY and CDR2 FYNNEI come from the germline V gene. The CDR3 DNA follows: TGTGCCAGCGCGACAGGGGGGAGCACTGAAGCTTTCTTT. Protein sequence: CASATGGSTEAFF.

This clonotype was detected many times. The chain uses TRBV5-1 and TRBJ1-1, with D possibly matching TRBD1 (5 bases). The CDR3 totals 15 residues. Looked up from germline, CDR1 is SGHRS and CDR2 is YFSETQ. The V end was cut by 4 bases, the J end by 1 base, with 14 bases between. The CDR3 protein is CASSAYRNGNTEAFF. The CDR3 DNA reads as TGCGCCAGCAGCGCATACAGGAATGGGAACACTGAAGCTTTCTTT.

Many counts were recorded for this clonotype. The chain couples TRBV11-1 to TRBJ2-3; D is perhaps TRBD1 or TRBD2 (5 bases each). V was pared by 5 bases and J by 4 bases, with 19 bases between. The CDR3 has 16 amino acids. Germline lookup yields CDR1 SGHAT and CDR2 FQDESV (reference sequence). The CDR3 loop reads CASSPSPGPNSDTQYF. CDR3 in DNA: TGTGCCAGCAGCCCTAGCCCGGGACCTAATTCAGATACGCAGTATTTT.

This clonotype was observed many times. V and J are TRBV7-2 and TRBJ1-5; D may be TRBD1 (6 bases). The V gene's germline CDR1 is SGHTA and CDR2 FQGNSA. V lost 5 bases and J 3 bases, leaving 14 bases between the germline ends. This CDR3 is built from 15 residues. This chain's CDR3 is CASSTDGQSNQPQHF. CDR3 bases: TGTGCCAGCAGCACCGATGGACAGTCCAATCAGCCCCAGCATTTT.

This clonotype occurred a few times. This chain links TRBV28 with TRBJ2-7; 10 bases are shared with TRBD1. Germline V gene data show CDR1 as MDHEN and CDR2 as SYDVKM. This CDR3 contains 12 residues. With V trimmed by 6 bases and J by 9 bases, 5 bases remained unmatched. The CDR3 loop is CASRPGQGRQYF. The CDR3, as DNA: TGTGCCAGCAGGCCGGGACAGGGGAGGCAGTACTTC.

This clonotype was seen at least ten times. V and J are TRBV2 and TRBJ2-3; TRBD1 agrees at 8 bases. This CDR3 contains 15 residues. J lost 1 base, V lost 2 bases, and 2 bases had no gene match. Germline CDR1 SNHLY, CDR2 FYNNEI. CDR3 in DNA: TGTGCCAGCAGTGAACAGGGGGCAGGCACAGATACGCAGTATTTT. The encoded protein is CASSEQGAGTDTQYF. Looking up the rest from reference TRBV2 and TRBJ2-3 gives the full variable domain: EPEVTQTPSHQVTQMGQEVILRCVPISNHLYFYWYRQILGQKVEFLVSFYNNEISEKSEIFDDQFSVERPDGSNFTLKIRSTKLEDSAMYFCASSEQGAGTDTQYFGPGTRLTVL.

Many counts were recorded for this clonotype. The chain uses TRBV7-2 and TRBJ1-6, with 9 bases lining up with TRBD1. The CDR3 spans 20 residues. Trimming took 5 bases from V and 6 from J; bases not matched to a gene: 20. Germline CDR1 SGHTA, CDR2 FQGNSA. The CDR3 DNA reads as TGTGCCAGCAGCCCTCGACCCGGGACAGGGTCCTACTCTTCTAATTCACCCCTCCACTTT. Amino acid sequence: CASSPRPGTGSYSSNSPLHF.

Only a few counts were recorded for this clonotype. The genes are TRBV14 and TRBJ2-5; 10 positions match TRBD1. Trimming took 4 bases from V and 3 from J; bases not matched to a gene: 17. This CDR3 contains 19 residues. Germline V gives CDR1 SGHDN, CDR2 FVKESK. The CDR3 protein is CASSPSAFETGGVEETQYF. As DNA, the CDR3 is TGTGCCAGCAGCCCAAGCGCCTTTGAGACAGGGGGCGTTGAAGAGACCCAGTACTTC. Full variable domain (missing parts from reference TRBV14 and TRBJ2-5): EAGVTQFPSHSVIEKGQTVTLRCDPISGHDNLYWYRRVMGKEIKFLLHFVKESKQDESGMPNNRFLAERTGGTYSTLKVQPAELEDSGVYFCASSPSAFETGGVEETQYFGPGTRLLVL.

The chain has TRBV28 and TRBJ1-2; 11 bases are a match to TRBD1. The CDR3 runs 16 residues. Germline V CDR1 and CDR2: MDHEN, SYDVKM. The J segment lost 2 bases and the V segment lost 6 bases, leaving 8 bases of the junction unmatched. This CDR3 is CASRRSGTGGNYGYTF. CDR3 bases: TGTGCCAGCAGACGATCCGGGACAGGGGGAAACTATGGCTACACCTTC.

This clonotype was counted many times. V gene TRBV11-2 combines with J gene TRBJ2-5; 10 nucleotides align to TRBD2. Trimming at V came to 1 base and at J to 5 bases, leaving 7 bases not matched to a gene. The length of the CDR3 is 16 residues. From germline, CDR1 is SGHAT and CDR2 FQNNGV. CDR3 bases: TGTGCCAGCAGCTTAGGACCTAGCGGGGGAGGTGAGACCCAGTACTTC. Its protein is CASSLGPSGGGETQYF.

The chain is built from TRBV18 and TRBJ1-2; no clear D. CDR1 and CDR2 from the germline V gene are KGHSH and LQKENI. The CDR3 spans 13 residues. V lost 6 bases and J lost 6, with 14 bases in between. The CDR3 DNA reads TGTGCCAGCTCCCCAAGAATGACGGATGGCTACACCTTC. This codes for CASSPRMTDGYTF. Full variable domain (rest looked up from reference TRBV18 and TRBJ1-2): NAGVMQNPRHLVRRRGQEARLRCSPMKGHSHVYWYRQLPEEGLKFMVYLQKENIIDESGMPKERFSAEFPKEGPSILRIQQVVRGDSAAYFCASSPRMTDGYTFGSGTRLTVV.